What follows are 26 T cell receptor beta chains derived from one specimen sequenced in a study of T cells in localized non-small cell lung cancer. TCRdb keeps only in-frame clones here, not all; method: immunoSEQ multiplex PCR. In the table there are 70,000 to 75,000 clones, roughly 83% of which are singletons. The source material was peripheral blood, sampled before any cancer treatment. The receptors were gathered from a female donor over 55 with stage I lung adenocarcinoma.

This sequence joins TRBV9 and TRBJ1-3; TRBD1 matches at 7 bases. V lost 3 bases and J lost 0; bases outside the gene matches: 9. Germline values: CDR1 SGDLS, CDR2 YYNGEE. The CDR3 has 17 amino acids. In DNA, the CDR3 is TGTGCCAGCAGCGCCCGACAGGGATCCCTCTCTGGAAACACCATATATTTT. It translates to CASSARQGSLSGNTIYF. The full variable domain, its missing parts supplied by reference TRBV9 and TRBJ1-3, is DSGVTQTPKHLITATGQRVTLRCSPRSGDLSVYWYQQSLDQGLQFLIQYYNGEERAKGNILERFSAQQFPDLHSELNLSSLELGDSALYFCASSARQGSLSGNTIYFGEGSWLTVV.

About this clone itself: Other nucleotide sequences from this sample produce the same CDR3. The genes are TRBV7-9 and TRBJ1-2; 7 nucleotides match TRBD1. The V and J ends lost 1 base and 8 bases, in that order; junction bases with no gene match: 4. Germline V lookup: CDR1 SEHNR, CDR2 FQNEAQ (reference sequence). The CDR3 consists of 13 residues. The CDR3 reads CASSLEGAGGYTF. In DNA, the CDR3 is TGTGCCAGCAGCTTAGAGGGGGCGGGGGGCTACACCTTC.

The chain uses TRBV6-5 and TRBJ1-5, with D hard to call. The germline gives CDR1 MNHEY, CDR2 SVGAGI. CDR3 length: 14 amino acids. Trimming stripped 6 bases from V and 0 bases from J, with 9 bases between. CDR3 nucleotide sequence: TGTGCCAGCAGCGCCGCTAATAGCAATCAGCCCCAGCATTTT. It is translated as CASSAANSNQPQHF.

The chain links TRBV4-3 to TRBJ2-6; tentatively, D is TRBD1 (5 bases). The CDR3 loop spans 16 amino acids. Trimming took 5 bases from V and 4 from J, leaving 15 bases between them. Germline V lookup: CDR1 LGHNA, CDR2 YSLEER. CDR3 sequence reads: CASSAQTVIGANVLTF. DNA for the CDR3: TGCGCCAGCAGCGCCCAGACAGTTATCGGGGCCAACGTCCTGACTTTC.

The rearrangement joins TRBV7-7 to TRBJ2-1; D is perhaps TRBD1 or TRBD2 (5 bases each). Germline V lookup: CDR1 SSHAT, CDR2 FNYEAQ (reference sequence). V shed 0 bases and J shed 5 bases, with 8 bases lying between them. The CDR3 is 14 residues long. DNA for the CDR3: TGTGCCAGCAGCTTAGCGGGACGGAACAATGAGCAGTTCTTC. It encodes CASSLAGRNNEQFF.

The chain links TRBV7-8 to TRBJ2-2, with D possibly TRBD2 on 5 matching bases. Trimming stripped 7 bases from V and 0 bases from J, with 15 bases between. The V gene's germline CDR1 is SGHVS and CDR2 FQNEAQ. The CDR3 length is 16 residues. CDR3 region: CASNLLSGTNTGELFF. The DNA for the CDR3 is TGTGCCAGCAACCTCCTGTCGGGAACGAACACCGGGGAGCTGTTTTTT.

The chain combines TRBV11-2 with TRBJ1-1, with a weak D call TRBD1 (5 bases). The CDR3 totals 13 residues. The germline V gene has CDR1 SGHAT and CDR2 FQNNGV. V was trimmed by 0 bases and J by 11 bases, leaving 13 bases between them. Here the CDR3 DNA reads TGTGCCAGCAGCTTAGAATGGGCAGGGTTCGCTTTCTTT. This translates into CASSLEWAGFAFF. The full variable domain, its missing parts supplied by reference TRBV11-2 and TRBJ1-1, is EAGVAQSPRYKIIEKRQSVAFWCNPISGHATLYWYQQILGQGPKLLIQFQNNGVVDDSQLPKDRFSAERLKGVDSTLKIQPAKLEDSAVYLCASSLEWAGFAFFGQGTRLTVV.

The chain joins TRBV11-3 to TRBJ1-1; D is unresolved. This CDR3 comprises 13 residues. Germline values: CDR1 SGHNT, CDR2 YENEEA. V was trimmed by 2 bases and J by 1 base, leaving 5 bases between them. CDR3 amino acids: CASSLQWNTEAFF. The DNA for the CDR3 is TGTGCCAGCAGCTTACAATGGAACACTGAAGCTTTCTTT. Full variable domain (remainder filled in from reference TRBV11-3 and TRBJ1-1): EAGVVQSPRYKIIEKKQPVAFWCNPISGHNTLYWYLQNLGQGPELLIRYENEEAVDDSQLPKDRFSAERLKGVDSTLKIQPAELGDSAVYLCASSLQWNTEAFFGQGTRLTVV.

This rearrangement joins TRBV6-6 to TRBJ1-2, with TRBD1 matching over 9 bases. The CDR3 has 13 amino acids. Germline-derived CDR1 and CDR2 are MNHNY and SVGAGI (reference sequence). With 5 bases clipped from V and 8 bases from J, the junction kept 6 bases outside the gene matches. CDR3 in DNA: TGTGCCAGCAGTCGGGGACAGGGAGGGGGCTACACCTTC. Protein: CASSRGQGGGYTF.

The rearrangement links TRBV18 to TRBJ2-7; possibly TRBD1 for D (6 bases). The V gene's germline CDR1 is KGHSH and CDR2 LQKENI. The V gene lost 4 bases and the J gene lost 5 bases, with 18 bases spanning the gap. This CDR3 is 15 amino acids long. This CDR3 reads CASSLKGQSPNEQYF. The CDR3 nucleotides are TGTGCCAGCTCACTCAAAGGACAGAGCCCTAACGAGCAGTACTTC.

This chain connects TRBV6-6 to TRBJ2-7; possible D gene TRBD1, 6 bases. Germline CDR1 and CDR2: MNHNY and SVGAGI (reference sequence). The CDR3 extends over 13 amino acids. Trimming shortened V by 6 bases and J by 4 bases, and 13 bases separated the two germline ends. The CDR3 DNA sequence: TGTGCCAGCAGCCCCAGGGGAAAGTACGAGCAGTACTTC. Its protein is CASSPRGKYEQYF.

This chain connects TRBV7-2 to TRBJ2-7; D is unclear. The CDR3 loop spans 12 amino acids. From germline, CDR1 is SGHTA and CDR2 FQGNSA. V lost 0 bases and J lost 7, with 7 bases in between. The CDR3 nucleotides are TGTGCCAGCAGCTTAGCTGGGCGAGAGCAGTACTTC. The encoded protein is CASSLAGREQYF.

The chain joins TRBV11-3 to TRBJ2-1; 8 positions match TRBD2. The CDR3 runs 17 residues. The trim removed 0 bases at V and 0 bases at J, leaving 4 bases unmatched. The germline CDR1 and CDR2 sequences are SGHNT and YENEEA. The CDR3: CASSLDVSGISYNEQFF. CDR3 coding DNA: TGTGCCAGCAGCTTAGATGTTAGCGGGATCTCCTACAATGAGCAGTTCTTC.

The V and J genes are TRBV19 and TRBJ2-3; tentatively, D is TRBD2 (6 bases). V lost 3 bases and J 5 bases, leaving 12 bases between the germline ends. There are 14 residues in the CDR3. The germline gives CDR1 LNHDA, CDR2 SQIVND (reference sequence). CDR3 nucleotide sequence: TGTGCCAGTAGTATCGGGGGTTATAAAGATACGCAGTATTTT. Its translation is CASSIGGYKDTQYF.

This clone occurred a few times. This chain connects TRBV5-1 to TRBJ1-1; TRBD1 might be the D (6 bases). Trimming removed 4 bases from V and 10 bases from J, with 14 bases in between. The CDR3 contains 12 residues. Germline V gives CDR1 SGHRS, CDR2 YFSETQ. The DNA of the CDR3 is TGCGCCAGCAGCCTACAGGGCGGAGGAGCTTTCTTT. Protein: CASSLQGGGAFF.

J is TRBJ2-2 and V is TRBV9; 8 bases fit TRBD2. Germline-derived CDR1 and CDR2 are SGDLS and YYNGEE. This CDR3 has 16 amino acids. The J segment lost 4 bases and the V segment lost 6 bases, leaving 11 bases of the junction unmatched. CDR3 protein: CASTQTVAGFTGELFF. The CDR3 nucleotides are TGTGCCAGCACCCAGACGGTAGCGGGATTCACCGGGGAGCTGTTTTTT. The full variable domain, with the rest looked up from reference TRBV9 and TRBJ2-2, is DSGVTQTPKHLITATGQRVTLRCSPRSGDLSVYWYQQSLDQGLQFLIQYYNGEERAKGNILERFSAQQFPDLHSELNLSSLELGDSALYFCASTQTVAGFTGELFFGEGSRLTVL.

This chain links TRBV18 with TRBJ1-1, with D uncertain. Trimming left V 4 bases short and J 1 base short, with 4 bases between. The CDR3 length is 12 residues. Germline assignment: CDR1 KGHSH and CDR2 LQKENI. DNA of the CDR3: TGTGCCAGCTCACGGGGGAACACTGAAGCTTTCTTT. Protein: CASSRGNTEAFF.

This clone was detected a few times. The genes are TRBV5-8 and TRBJ2-7; D ambiguous. Trimming cost V 5 bases and J 3 bases, with 9 bases left between them. This CDR3 has 12 amino acids. In germline, CDR1 is SGHTS, CDR2 YDEGEE. The CDR3 nucleotides read TGTGCCAGCAGGGGAACAAGCTACGAGCAGTACTTC. This translates into CASRGTSYEQYF.

This chain links TRBV11-3 with TRBJ2-7; D uncertain. Germline V CDR1 and CDR2: SGHNT, YENEEA. The V gene lost 3 bases and the J gene lost 3 bases, with 3 bases spanning the gap. The CDR3 loop spans 11 amino acids. CDR3 sequence (DNA): TGTGCCAGCAGCTTTTTCTACGAGCAGTACTTC. Translating gives CASSFFYEQYF.

This clone occurred a few times. This CDR3 is CASSPDWAGEQYF. For the CDR3, the DNA is TGTGCCAGCAGCCCCGATTGGGCGGGGGAGCAGTACTTC. The chain has TRBV11-3 and TRBJ2-7; D may be TRBD2 (6 bases). CDR1 and CDR2 (germline): SGHNT, YENEEA. V was trimmed by 5 bases and J by 7 bases, leaving 15 bases between them. The CDR3 is 13 amino acids.

This clone appeared many times. CDR3 region: CASSLGLSGETQYF. DNA of the CDR3: TGCGCCAGCAGCTTGGGCCTCAGCGGGGAGACCCAGTACTTC. The gene calls are TRBV5-1 and TRBJ2-5; maybe TRBD2 (6 bases). V was pared by 0 bases and J by 5 bases, with 11 bases between. Germline CDR1 SGHRS, CDR2 YFSETQ. This CDR3 spans 14 amino acids.

The J gene is TRBJ1-1, the V gene TRBV7-3; D not resolved. Germline V gene data show CDR1 as SGHTA and CDR2 as FQGTGA. CDR3 size: 13 residues. Trimming took 2 bases from V and 4 from J, leaving 8 bases between them. The CDR3 nucleotides read TGTGCCAGCAGCTTAGGCCCCGTCACTGAAGCTTTCTTT. This sequence encodes CASSLGPVTEAFF.

This sequence joins TRBV7-9 and TRBJ1-5, with TRBD1 matching over 7 bases. The CDR3 extends over 15 amino acids. Germline V CDR1 and CDR2: SEHNR, FQNEAQ (reference sequence). The V and J ends lost 1 base and 2 bases, in that order; junction bases with no gene match: 2. The CDR3 DNA follows: TGTGCCAGCAGCTTAGGGGGGACAGGCAATCAGCCCCAGCATTTT. Protein: CASSLGGTGNQPQHF.

The DNA of the CDR3 is TGTGCCAGCAGCCTTAGCGGGAGAGGGGGAGACAATGAGCAGTTCTTC. Its protein product is CASSLSGRGGDNEQFF. The chain combines TRBV5-6 with TRBJ2-1; TRBD2 aligns across 9 bases. Germline CDR1 and CDR2: SGHDT and YYEEEE. This CDR3 contains 16 residues. V lost 4 bases to trimming and J lost 5 bases; unmatched junction nucleotides: 10.

This clone was seen a single time. The V and J genes are TRBV5-6 and TRBJ2-5; 9 bases agree with TRBD1. The assigned J gene may be wrong: the sequence end matches TRBJ2-7 better. Germline-derived CDR1 and CDR2 are SGHDT and YYEEEE. The length of the CDR3 is 16 residues. The DNA for the CDR3 is TGTGCCAGCAGCTCCATCGGGACAGGGAGCTCCTACGAGCAGTACTTC. Translated, it gives CASSSIGTGSSYEQYF.

In its sample, this clone was seen a few times. This chain links TRBV5-1 with TRBJ1-3; 7 bases map to TRBD1. V shed 5 bases, J shed 4 bases, and the junction held 9 bases outside the gene matches. The CDR3 is 15 amino acids. Germline V gene data show CDR1 as SGHRS and CDR2 as YFSETQ. CDR3 nucleotides: TGCGCCAGCAGTTTCGGACCGGGACAGGGAAACACCATATATTTT. Protein sequence: CASSFGPGQGNTIYF. Variable domain in full (rest from reference TRBV5-1 and TRBJ1-3): KAGVTQTPRYLIKTRGQQVTLSCSPISGHRSVSWYQQTPGQGLQFLFEYFSETQRNKGNFPGRFSGRQFSNSRSEMNVSTLELGDSALYLCASSFGPGQGNTIYFGEGSWLTVV.